The 16 T cell receptor beta chains reported below all come from one sample, sequenced in a study of T cells expressing NK-cell markers. Reprocessing the 5' RACE reads, TCRdb reports a single entry for every CDR3 protein and omits DNA. The sample table sets out 150,000 to 170,000 distinct CDR3 sequences. Sequencing used blood T cells: a sorted CD56 or NKG2C T cell subset, CD4+ or CD8+ T cells, or bulk PBMC T cells (not recorded which). All receptors derive from a woman aged 45-65 years in good health.

The chain employs TRBV7-2 and TRBJ1-2. The CDR3 has 13 residues. Germline-derived CDR1 and CDR2 are SGHTA and FQGNSA. The CDR3 spells CASSLSSTYGYTF.

This chain joins TRBV27 and TRBJ1-1. The germline gives CDR1 MNHEY, CDR2 SMNVEV (reference sequence). The CDR3 loop spans 14 amino acids. The CDR3 reads CASRWAGGNTEAFF.

The CDR3 region is CASSVDSGSYEQYF. The V call is TRBV9, the J call TRBJ2-7; no DNA is available, so the TRBD2 call from TCRdb remains unchecked. The CDR3 totals 14 residues. Germline CDR1 and CDR2: SGDLS and YYNGEE.

This rearrangement joins TRBV7-9 to TRBJ1-2; the D call of TRBD1 rests on TCRdb alone, since no DNA is present to check it. The CDR3 runs to 12 residues. In germline, CDR1 is SEHNR, CDR2 FQNEAQ (reference sequence). CDR3 residues: CASSLVGGGYTF.

The rearrangement joins TRBV19 to TRBJ2-1; the TRBD1 assignment by TCRdb is unverifiable without DNA. There are 14 residues in the CDR3. Germline assignment: CDR1 LNHDA and CDR2 SQIVND (reference sequence). The CDR3 loop reads CASRIPAPVGEQFF.

This chain joins TRBV10-3 and TRBJ2-5. This CDR3 comprises 14 residues. Looked up from germline, CDR1 is ENHRY and CDR2 is SYGVKD. CDR3 residues: CAISESRVQETQYF.

The chain combines TRBV7-8 with TRBJ1-5; TCRdb lists TRBD1, though no DNA is available to test this call. The CDR3 contains 14 residues. Germline CDR1 SGHVS, CDR2 FQNEAQ. CDR3 amino acids: CASSLTGRHQPQHF.

The chain recombines TRBV13 with TRBJ2-3; no DNA is available, so the TRBD1 call from TCRdb remains unchecked. Germline CDR1 is PRHDT and CDR2 is FYEKMQ (reference sequence). CDR3 length: 16 residues. CDR3 region: CASSPPLPRSSDTQYF.

The chain is built from TRBV12-3 or TRBV12-4 and TRBJ1-4; TCRdb's assignment of TRBD1 cannot be checked, as there is no DNA. The CDR3 loop spans 14 amino acids. CDR3 amino acids: CASSLTDSNEKLFF.

The chain combines TRBV6-2 or TRBV6-3 with TRBJ2-5; TCRdb proposes TRBD1, but this gene call is untestable without DNA. This CDR3 has 17 amino acids. Germline lookup yields CDR1 MNHEY and CDR2 SVGEGT. The CDR3 sequence is CASTPIGRQGSYETQYF.

This chain uses TRBV12-3 or TRBV12-4 with TRBJ2-2; TCRdb calls TRBD1, which cannot be checked without DNA. The CDR3 contains 14 residues. The chain's CDR3 is CASSARVNTGELFF.

The chain uses TRBV28 and TRBJ1-2; TCRdb lists TRBD1, though no DNA is available to test this call. The CDR3 is 12 residues long. Germline CDR1 and CDR2: MDHEN and SYDVKM. The CDR3 loop is CATGTGGWGYTF.

This chain connects TRBV27 to TRBJ2-7. Per germline, CDR1 MNHEY and CDR2 SMNVEV (reference sequence). This CDR3 has 14 amino acids. The CDR3 protein is CASSLQASSYEQYF.

This sequence joins TRBV25-1 and TRBJ2-6; TCRdb indicates TRBD1, and absent DNA this call remains unverified. The germline CDR1 and CDR2 sequences are MGHDK and SYGVNS. The CDR3 loop spans 16 amino acids. CDR3 sequence: CASSDIWGTGANVLTF.

This chain links TRBV14 with TRBJ1-1. The CDR3 has 16 amino acids. Germline CDR1 and CDR2: SGHDN and FVKESK. CDR3 amino acids: CASSQDLGHMNTEAFF.

The chain couples TRBV2 to TRBJ2-3; the D call from TCRdb, TRBD2, cannot be confirmed without DNA. CDR1 is SNHLY, CDR2 FYNNEI, per germline. The CDR3 is made up of 12 amino acids. CDR3: CAGAGLTDTQYF.